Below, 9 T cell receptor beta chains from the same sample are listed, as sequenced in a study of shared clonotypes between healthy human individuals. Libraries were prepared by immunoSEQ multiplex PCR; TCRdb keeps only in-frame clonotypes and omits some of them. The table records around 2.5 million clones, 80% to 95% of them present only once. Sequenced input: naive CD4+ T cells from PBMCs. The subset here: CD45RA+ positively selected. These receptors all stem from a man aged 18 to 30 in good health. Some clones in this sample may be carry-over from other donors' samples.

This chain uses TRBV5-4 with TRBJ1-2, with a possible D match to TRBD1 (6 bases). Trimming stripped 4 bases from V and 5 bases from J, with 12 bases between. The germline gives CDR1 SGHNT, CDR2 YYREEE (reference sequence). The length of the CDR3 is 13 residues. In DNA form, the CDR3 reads TGTGCCAGCAGCCCACCGGACAGTTATGGCTACACCTTC. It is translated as CASSPPDSYGYTF.

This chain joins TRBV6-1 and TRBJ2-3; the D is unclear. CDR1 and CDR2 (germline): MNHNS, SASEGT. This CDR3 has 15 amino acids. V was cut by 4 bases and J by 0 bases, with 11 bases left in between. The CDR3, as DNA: TGTGCCAGCAGTGCCTGGTCTTCTAGCACAGATACGCAGTATTTT. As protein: CASSAWSSSTDTQYF.

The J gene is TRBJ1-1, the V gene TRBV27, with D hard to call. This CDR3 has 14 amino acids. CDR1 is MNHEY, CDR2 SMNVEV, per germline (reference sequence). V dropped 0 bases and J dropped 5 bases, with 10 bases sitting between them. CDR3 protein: CASSLSIGRTEAFF. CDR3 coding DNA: TGTGCCAGCAGTTTATCGATAGGGAGGACTGAAGCTTTCTTT.

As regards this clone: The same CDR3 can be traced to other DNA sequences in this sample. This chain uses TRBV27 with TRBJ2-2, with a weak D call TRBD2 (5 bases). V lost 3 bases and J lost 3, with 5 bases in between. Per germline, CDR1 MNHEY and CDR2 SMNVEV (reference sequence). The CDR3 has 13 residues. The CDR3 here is CASSFGDTGELFF. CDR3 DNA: TGTGCCAGCAGTTTCGGGGACACCGGGGAGCTGTTTTTT.

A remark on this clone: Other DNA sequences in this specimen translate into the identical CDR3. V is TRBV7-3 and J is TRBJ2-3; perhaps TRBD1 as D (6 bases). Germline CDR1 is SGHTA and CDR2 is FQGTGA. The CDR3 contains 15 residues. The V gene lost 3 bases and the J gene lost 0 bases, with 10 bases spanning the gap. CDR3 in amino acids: CASSLTGSSTDTQYF. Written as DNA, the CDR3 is TGTGCCAGCAGCTTGACAGGCAGTAGCACAGATACGCAGTATTTT.

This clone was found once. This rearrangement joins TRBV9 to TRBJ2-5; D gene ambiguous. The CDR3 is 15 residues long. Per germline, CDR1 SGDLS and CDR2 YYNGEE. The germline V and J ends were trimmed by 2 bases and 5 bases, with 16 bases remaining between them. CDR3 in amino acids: CASSVSGAQVETQYF. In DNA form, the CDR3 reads TGTGCCAGCAGCGTTTCCGGAGCTCAAGTGGAGACCCAGTACTTC.

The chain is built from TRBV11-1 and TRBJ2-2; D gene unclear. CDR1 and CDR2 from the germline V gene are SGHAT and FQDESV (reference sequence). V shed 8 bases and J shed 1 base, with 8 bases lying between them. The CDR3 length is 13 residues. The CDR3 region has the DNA TGTGCCAGCTCGTCTCAGAACACCGGGGAGCTGTTTTTT. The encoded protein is CASSSQNTGELFF.

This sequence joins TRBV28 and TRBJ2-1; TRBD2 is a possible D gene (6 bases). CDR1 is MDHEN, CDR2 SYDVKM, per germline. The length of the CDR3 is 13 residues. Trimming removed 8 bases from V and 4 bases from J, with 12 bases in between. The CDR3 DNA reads TGTGCCAGCTTCGGGAGTGGGTACAATGAGCAGTTCTTC. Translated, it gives CASFGSGYNEQFF.

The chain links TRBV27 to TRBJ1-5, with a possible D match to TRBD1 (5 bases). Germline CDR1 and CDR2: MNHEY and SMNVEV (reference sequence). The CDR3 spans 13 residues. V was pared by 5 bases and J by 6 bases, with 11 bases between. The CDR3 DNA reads TGTGCCAGCAGTAGGGGCTGGGGTCAGCCCCAGCATTTT. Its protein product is CASSRGWGQPQHF.